Listed below are T cell receptor beta chains from one sample, sequenced in a study of CD8 T cells in ankylosing spondylitis. TCRdb processed the 5' RACE reads anew with MiXCR; each CDR3 protein has one entry. The sample gives tens of thousands of distinct CDR3 sequences, approximately 5% of which show up once; around 2.2% is in the top ten. Material: blood, either unsorted or a sorted T cell fraction (not recorded which). Receptors were obtained from a male donor with ankylosing spondylitis or in good health (not recorded which). The CDR3 runs from the conserved cysteine through the conserved F or W. The D gene is left open where the match is weak. For some rows the clone size is stated as once, few or many, or as a class when expanded; others skip it.

-,many,TRBV7-9,TRBJ2-1,TGTGCCAGCAGCTTGGGGCTCCGGGATGAGCAGTTCTTC,CASSLGLRDEQFF
-,many,TRBV28,TRBJ2-7,TGTGCCAGCAGTTCCGCCCAGACTTGGAGCTCCTACGAGCAGTACTTC,CASSSAQTWSSYEQYF
-,many,TRBV28,TRBJ2-1,TGTGCCAGCAGTTTAGTAGAAGGCCTGTTCTTC,CASSLVEGLFF
TRBD1,many,TRBV29-1,TRBJ2-4,TGCAGCGTTGTGGTCAGGGGGTTTAGGGACATTCAGTACTTC,CSVVVRGFRDIQYF
TRBD2,many,TRBV7-3,TRBJ2-1,TGTGCCAGCAGTCTCAGCGGGGGGCTCTACAATGAGCAGTTCTTC,CASSLSGGLYNEQFF
TRBD1,many,TRBV29-1,TRBJ1-1,TGCAGCGGAGAAACAGGGGGAACATCGACTGAAGCTTTCTTT,CSGETGGTSTEAFF
-,-,TRBV15,TRBJ2-7,TGTGCCACCAGCAGAGATAAGCACAGTACCTACGAGCAGTACTTC,CATSRDKHSTYEQYF
TRBD1,many,TRBV5-1,TRBJ1-1,TGCGCCAGCAGCCGGCTAGGGACAGGGGTCCAGAACACTGAAGCTTTCTTT,CASSRLGTGVQNTEAFF
-,many,TRBV10-3,TRBJ1-2,TGTGCCATCAGTGACGAGGCTATTAACTATGGCTACACCTTC,CAISDEAINYGYTF
-,many,TRBV28,TRBJ2-7,TGTGCCAGCCAAACCACAGGGACGCCGAGATGGGAGCAGTACTTC,CASQTTGTPRWEQYF
TRBD1,many,TRBV5-1,TRBJ2-7,TGCGCCAGCTCCCCGGACAGGGTCTACGAGCAGTACTTC,CASSPDRVYEQYF
-,many,TRBV18,TRBJ2-2,TGTGCCAGCTCACCAGGCGGGAACACCGGGGAGCTGTTTTTT,CASSPGGNTGELFF
-,-,TRBV5-1,TRBJ2-7,TGCGCCAGCAGCTTGGCCGAGGCCACCATGCCTTACGAGCAGTACTTC,CASSLAEATMPYEQYF
TRBD2,many,TRBV11-2,TRBJ2-1,TGTGCCAGCAGCTCCGGACTAGCGGGGGTGAGCTCCTACAATGAGCAGTTCTTC,CASSSGLAGVSSYNEQFF
-,many,TRBV20-1,TRBJ1-2,TGCAGTGCTAGTTTCGGGGGGCTGTATGGCTACACCTTC,CSASFGGLYGYTF
TRBD1,many,TRBV11-1,TRBJ2-2,TGTGCCAGCAGCCCGGGACAGGGGGCCGACACCGGGGAGCTGTTTTTT,CASSPGQGADTGELFF
-,many,TRBV5-1,TRBJ1-5,TGCGCCAGCAGCTTGGACGTCAATCAGCCCCAGCATTTT,CASSLDVNQPQHF
-,many,TRBV18,TRBJ2-1,TGTGCCAGCTCACCACCCTCCCGCAATGAGCAGTTCTTC,CASSPPSRNEQFF
-,many,TRBV5-4,TRBJ2-5,TGTGCCAGCAGCTCACGGGGGATTCAAGAGACCCAGTACTTC,CASSSRGIQETQYF
TRBD1,many,TRBV28,TRBJ1-5,TGTGCCAGCAGTTTATTATCACAGGGGGCGCAGAACAATCAGCCCCAGCATTTT,CASSLLSQGAQNNQPQHF
-,many,TRBV6-2/TRBV6-3,TRBJ2-1,TGTGCCAGCAGTTACTCTTTACACCCCCCCCGGTTCTTC,CASSYSLHPPRFF
-,many,TRBV12-3/TRBV12-4,TRBJ1-1,TGTGCCAGCAGTTTAGTGGGTGAAGCTTTCTTT,CASSLVGEAFF
-,many,TRBV4-2,TRBJ2-7,TGTGCCAGCAGCCAAGAAAGAGGCTACGAGCAGTACTTC,CASSQERGYEQYF
-,many,TRBV4-3,TRBJ2-3,TGCGCCAGCAGCCAAGTTGGGGGTGGGGGCACAGATACGCAGTATTTT,CASSQVGGGGTDTQYF
-,many,TRBV6-5,TRBJ1-5,TGTGCCAGCAGTTACTCCCCAGGCAATCAGCCCCAGCATTTT,CASSYSPGNQPQHF
-,many,TRBV10-3,TRBJ1-6,TGTGCCATAAGACAGGATAATTCACCCCTCCACTTT,CAIRQDNSPLHF
-,many,TRBV9,TRBJ1-2,TGTGCCAGCAGCGTAGACCCAGCAAACTATGGCTACACCTTC,CASSVDPANYGYTF
TRBD2,many,TRBV29-1,TRBJ2-5,TGCAGCGCTGACCTAGCGGGGACTGGGACCCAGTACTTC,CSADLAGTGTQYF
-,many,TRBV7-2,TRBJ2-1,TGTGCCAGCAGCAAGCCGGCAGGGTCTCGCAATGAGCAGTTCTTC,CASSKPAGSRNEQFF
-,many,TRBV18,TRBJ1-1,TGTGCCAGCTCAGCATTCAACACTGAAGCTTTCTTT,CASSAFNTEAFF
-,-,TRBV20-1,TRBJ2-7,TGCAGTCCCTACTTCCGGGACTGGCCTCCCTACGAGCAGTACTTC,CSPYFRDWPPYEQYF
-,many,TRBV24-1,TRBJ2-3,TGTGCCACCAGTGATTCGGGCAGGGAGTCAGATACGCAGTATTTT,CATSDSGRESDTQYF
-,few,TRBV5-6,TRBJ1-2,TGTGCCAGCAGCTTGGCTCCCGGGACAACAAGCGGCTATGGCTACACCTTC,CASSLAPGTTSGYGYTF
TRBD2,many,TRBV5-1,TRBJ2-1,TGCGCCAGCAGCGGCAGGGGGTCTAGCGGGGGGGTCAATGAGCAGTTCTTC,CASSGRGSSGGVNEQFF
-,many,TRBV4-1,TRBJ1-2,TGCGCCAGCAGCCAAGCCTCCGGGTCCTCCAATGGCTACACCTTC,CASSQASGSSNGYTF
-,many,TRBV11-3,TRBJ2-2,TGTGCCAGCAGCCCCGGGACGGTCACCGGGGAGCTGTTTTTT,CASSPGTVTGELFF
-,many,TRBV5-1,TRBJ2-2,TGCGCCAGCCGAGAACGACTCAACACCGGGGAGCTGTTTTTT,CASRERLNTGELFF
-,many,TRBV5-1,TRBJ2-2,TGCGCCAGCAGCTTACCGAACAGAGGGGACACCGGGGAGCTGTTTTTT,CASSLPNRGDTGELFF
-,many,TRBV10-3,TRBJ2-5,TGTGCCATCAGTGAATCTGCTCGGTCCTCAGAGACCCAGTACTTC,CAISESARSSETQYF
-,many,TRBV7-8,TRBJ2-1,TGTGCCAGCAGCTCCCTGGGGTCCTACAATGAGCAGTTCTTC,CASSSLGSYNEQFF
TRBD2,many,TRBV20-1,TRBJ2-3,TGCAGTGCTAGAGCCTTAGCGGGGGCTAGCACAGATACGCAGTATTTT,CSARALAGASTDTQYF
-,many,TRBV20-1,TRBJ2-5,TGCAGTGCTAGAGTGGGCCCAGCGGAGACCCAGTACTTC,CSARVGPAETQYF